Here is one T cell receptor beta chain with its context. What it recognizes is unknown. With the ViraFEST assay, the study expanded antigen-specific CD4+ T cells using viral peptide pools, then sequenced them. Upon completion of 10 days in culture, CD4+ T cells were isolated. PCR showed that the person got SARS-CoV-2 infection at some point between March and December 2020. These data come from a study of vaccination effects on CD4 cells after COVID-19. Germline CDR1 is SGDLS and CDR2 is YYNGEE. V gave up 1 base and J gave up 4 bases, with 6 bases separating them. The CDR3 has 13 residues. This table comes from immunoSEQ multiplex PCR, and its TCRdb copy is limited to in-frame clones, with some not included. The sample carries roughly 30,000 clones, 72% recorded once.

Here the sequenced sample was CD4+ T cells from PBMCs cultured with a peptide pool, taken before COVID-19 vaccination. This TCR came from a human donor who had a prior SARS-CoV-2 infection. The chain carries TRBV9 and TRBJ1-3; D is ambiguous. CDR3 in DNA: TGTGCCAGCAGCGTATGGCCAGGAAACACCATATATTTT. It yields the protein CASSVWPGNTIYF. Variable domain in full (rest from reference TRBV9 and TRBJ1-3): DSGVTQTPKHLITATGQRVTLRCSPRSGDLSVYWYQQSLDQGLQFLIQYYNGEERAKGNILERFSAQQFPDLHSELNLSSLELGDSALYFCASSVWPGNTIYFGEGSWLTVV.